This TCR beta chain was sequenced during a study of blood T cell repertoires in COVID-19. Trimming left V 0 bases short and J 8 bases short, with 8 bases between. The germline gives CDR1 LNHDA, CDR2 SQIVND (reference sequence). The CDR3 is 13 amino acids. The repertoire was sequenced with immunoSEQ multiplex PCR; TCRdb's copy has only in-frame clones and lacks some. The table has some 49,000 clones, 75% to 90% seen once. Sequenced input: peripheral blood. The chain employs TRBV19 and TRBJ2-1; D is uncertain. This TCR came from a human donor in a cohort sampled during active COVID-19. CDR3 sequence (DNA): TGTGCCAGTAGTATAGATCTAATCGATGAGCAGTTCTTC. It yields the protein CASSIDLIDEQFF.